Below, 18 T cell receptor beta chains from the same sample are listed, as sequenced in a study of early T cells in non-severe SARS-CoV-2 infection. Each CDR3 protein is one row after TCRdb ran MiXCR on the 5' RACE reads. The sample holds about 26,000 distinct CDR3 sequences; roughly 4% are singletons and the top ten take 6.2%. Specimen: whole blood. The receptors were gathered from an adult who was a healthcare worker with PCR-confirmed SARS-CoV-2 infection or an uninfected control (not recorded which).

This clonotype appeared many times. V usage is TRBV7-2 and J usage is TRBJ1-2, with 7 bases matching TRBD1. The trim removed 1 base at V and 3 bases at J, leaving 2 bases unmatched. The length of the CDR3 is 14 residues. Germline V lookup: CDR1 SGHTA, CDR2 FQGNSA. The CDR3 region has the DNA TGTGCCAGCAGCTTAGAACAGGGGTACTATGGCTACACCTTC. Residues: CASSLEQGYYGYTF.

This clonotype was seen repeatedly, ten times or more. This chain links TRBV20-1 with TRBJ2-3, with D possibly being TRBD1 or TRBD2 (7 bases each). This CDR3 is 16 amino acids long. V lost 5 bases and J lost 6, with 24 bases in between. The V gene's germline CDR1 is DFQATT and CDR2 SNEGSKA (reference sequence). The DNA for the CDR3 is TGCAGTGCTGGACCTTTCCGCAGGGGGGGGCAGGATACGCAGTATTTT. It specifies CSAGPFRRGGQDTQYF.

The table lists this clonotype with a few counts. The genes are TRBV29-1 and TRBJ2-7; no reliable D call. The CDR3 is 10 residues long. CDR1 is SQVTM and CDR2 is ANQGSEA in the germline V gene. Trimming took off 0 bases at V and 7 bases at J, with 4 bases between the two ends. The CDR3 region is CSVEETEQYF. CDR3 in DNA: TGCAGCGTTGAAGAAACGGAGCAGTACTTC.

This clonotype was observed many times. The gene calls are TRBV19 and TRBJ2-3; no reliable D call. Germline values: CDR1 LNHDA, CDR2 SQIVND (reference sequence). Deletions cut 6 bases from V and 0 bases from J, with 7 bases between. The CDR3 covers 13 residues. CDR3 coding DNA: TGTGCCAGTAGCCCCGGGAGCACAGATACGCAGTATTTT. It is translated as CASSPGSTDTQYF.

V is TRBV7-6 and J is TRBJ2-2; 7 bases map to TRBD1. After removal of 4 bases from V and 5 bases from J, the junction contained 4 bases not matched to a gene. The CDR3 has 14 residues. CDR1 is SGHVS and CDR2 is FNYEAQ in the germline V gene. Written as DNA, the CDR3 is TGTGCCAGCAGCTATGACAGGGAGACCGGGGAGCTGTTTTTT. Protein product: CASSYDRETGELFF.

This clonotype has at least ten counts. The rearrangement joins TRBV27 to TRBJ2-4; 10 nucleotides line up with TRBD1. The germline V gene has CDR1 MNHEY and CDR2 SMNVEV (reference sequence). The CDR3 extends over 13 amino acids. Trimming at V came to 11 bases and at J to 7 bases, leaving 8 bases not matched to a gene. CDR3 amino acids: CASSGTGDNIQYF. CDR3 nucleotide sequence: TGTGCCTCGTCCGGGACAGGGGATAACATTCAGTACTTC.

In this sample, this clonotype turned up many times. This chain joins TRBV11-3 and TRBJ1-6; D is uncertain. Deletions cut 5 bases from V and 0 bases from J, with 11 bases between. Germline CDR1 is SGHNT and CDR2 is YENEEA. The CDR3 runs to 16 residues. Here the CDR3 reads CASSDSKLSYNSPLHF. The CDR3 coding sequence is TGTGCCAGCAGCGATTCGAAACTCTCCTATAATTCACCCCTCCACTTT.

This clonotype was seen at least ten times. The chain uses TRBV13 and TRBJ2-7; no firm D call. The V gene's germline CDR1 is PRHDT and CDR2 FYEKMQ (reference sequence). The CDR3 runs to 11 residues. Trimming removed 5 bases from V and 4 bases from J, with 6 bases in between. The CDR3 sequence: CASSPRYEQYF. CDR3 coding DNA: TGTGCCAGCAGCCCGCGATACGAGCAGTACTTC.

This clonotype was counted many times. The chain is built from TRBV7-2 and TRBJ1-6; TRBD1 aligns across 9 bases. The germline V gene has CDR1 SGHTA and CDR2 FQGNSA. The V and J ends lost 2 bases and 7 bases, in that order; junction bases with no gene match: 12. The CDR3 length is 18 residues. In nucleotides, the CDR3 is TGTGCCAGCAGCTTACAAACTCAGACAGGGGGTTGGAATTCACCCCTCCACTTT. This translates into CASSLQTQTGGWNSPLHF.

This clonotype was seen many times. The chain is built from TRBV27 and TRBJ2-7, with 10 bases that match TRBD2. V shed 3 bases, J shed 6 bases, and the junction held 2 bases outside the gene matches. Germline V gene data show CDR1 as MNHEY and CDR2 as SMNVEV (reference sequence). The CDR3 loop spans 13 amino acids. CDR3 sequence (DNA): TGTGCCAGCAGTTTGGTAGCGGGAGGCGAGCAGTACTTC. Encoded protein: CASSLVAGGEQYF.

This clonotype appeared many times. This chain links TRBV7-6 with TRBJ2-1; 7 nucleotides match TRBD1. The trim removed 4 bases at V and 7 bases at J, leaving 1 base unmatched. The germline V gene has CDR1 SGHVS and CDR2 FNYEAQ. This CDR3 has 12 residues. This chain's CDR3 is CASSSQGNEQFF. The DNA for the CDR3 is TGTGCCAGCAGCTCACAGGGGAATGAGCAGTTCTTC.

This clonotype was counted ten times or more. The rearrangement uses TRBV27 and TRBJ2-3; 8 bases are a match to TRBD2. Germline V gene sequence: CDR1 MNHEY, CDR2 SMNVEV (reference sequence). This CDR3 has 15 amino acids. The trim removed 5 bases at V and 4 bases at J, leaving 8 bases unmatched. CDR3 residues: CASSPRTGGPDTQYF. The CDR3 nucleotides are TGTGCCAGCAGTCCTAGGACGGGAGGGCCAGATACGCAGTATTTT.

This clonotype was picked up many times. V is TRBV7-3 and J is TRBJ1-1; D unresolved. The CDR3 covers 12 residues. V gave up 11 bases and J gave up 0 bases, with 10 bases separating them. Germline V gene lookup returns CDR1 SGHTA and CDR2 FQGTGA. The CDR3 protein is CARELMNTEAFF. CDR3 DNA sequence: TGTGCCCGGGAGCTTATGAACACTGAAGCTTTCTTT.

This clonotype was recorded a few times. The chain recombines TRBV12-3 or TRBV12-4 with TRBJ2-2; perhaps TRBD1 as D (5 bases). The CDR3 extends over 15 amino acids. V was shortened by 4 bases and J by 0 bases, with 9 bases between the two germline ends. The chain's CDR3 is CASSSTETNTGELFF. The CDR3 coding sequence is TGTGCCAGCAGTTCGACAGAGACGAACACCGGGGAGCTGTTTTTT.

This clonotype was found a few times. The rearrangement uses TRBV11-2 and TRBJ2-1, with a possible D match to TRBD2 (5 bases). Trimming left V 5 bases short and J 8 bases short, with 19 bases between. Germline CDR1 is SGHAT and CDR2 is FQNNGV. This CDR3 contains 15 residues. For the CDR3, the DNA is TGTGCCAGCAGCCCGGGGATAGCCTGGAGCGATGAGCAGTTCTTC. This translates into CASSPGIAWSDEQFF.

In its sample, this clonotype was seen many times. This chain's CDR3 is CASTVAGEDTQYF. The CDR3 coding sequence is TGTGCCAGCACCGTAGCGGGAGAAGATACGCAGTATTTT. The chain links TRBV6-5 to TRBJ2-3; 9 bases are shared with TRBD2. The length of the CDR3 is 13 residues. Germline CDR1 is MNHEY and CDR2 is SVGAGI. Trimming removed 7 bases from V and 5 bases from J; junction bases left unmatched: 4.

This clonotype has just a few counts. The V and J genes are TRBV7-9 and TRBJ1-1; 9 nucleotides line up with TRBD1. V lost 3 bases and J lost 5; bases outside the gene matches: 7. The CDR3 sequence is 15 residues long. The germline V gene encodes CDR1 SEHNR and CDR2 FQNEAQ (reference sequence). CDR3 amino acids: CASSFGTGPGTEAFF. The CDR3, as DNA: TGTGCCAGCAGCTTCGGGACAGGGCCCGGAACTGAAGCTTTCTTT.

This clonotype appeared many times. J is TRBJ1-1 and V is TRBV18; 8 bases map to TRBD1. V was clipped by 0 bases and J by 8 bases; unmatched bases: 5. From germline, CDR1 is KGHSH and CDR2 LQKENI. The CDR3 length is 14 residues. This chain's CDR3 is CASSPPGQGLEAFF. CDR3 nucleotide sequence: TGTGCCAGCTCACCACCTGGACAGGGTCTCGAAGCTTTCTTT. Complete variable domain (other parts from reference TRBV18 and TRBJ1-1): NAGVMQNPRHLVRRRGQEARLRCSPMKGHSHVYWYRQLPEEGLKFMVYLQKENIIDESGMPKERFSAEFPKEGPSILRIQQVVRGDSAAYFCASSPPGQGLEAFFGQGTRLTVV.